The entry below gives a single T cell receptor (beta chain) sequence along with its context. No antigen is known for it. No base quality values were provided; no much bigger clone lies one nucleotide off. The immunoSEQ hsTCRB assay version 4 in survey mode was used to sequence TCRbeta repertoires from genomic DNA. For TCRbeta sequencing, genomic DNA was diluted to approximately 9.9 ng/uL, and up to about 1 ug was used per sample. The authors' analysis ran thus. TCRbeta data were analyzed in ImmunoSeq Analyzer 3.0, with diversity computed on productive nucleotide rearrangements. The improved Chao index was used to estimate lower-bound TCR diversity, and the Gini coefficient was used to estimate clonality using the Immunarch R package. Different nucleotide rearrangements encoding the same CDR3beta amino acid sequence were counted as distinct clonotypes. Differential abundance analysis identified TCRbeta sequences significantly enriched in antigen-responding cells relative to anti-CD3/anti-CD28-activated cells. Using predicted peptide-MHC specificity as the basis, GLIPH2 grouped TCRs into clusters, both for each participant individually and for the merged data sets that combined participants. TCRdb took over this immuneACCESS table, retaining in-frame rearrangements with V and J assigned. Such tables are incomplete; in checked studies, under half of the missing clones stem from an unresolved V gene, and the remainder is unexplained. The V and J calls and clone size are taken from that table; D and trimming were inferred from the DNA. Recorded for this sample are 25,000 to 35,000 clones; 82% of them occurred a single time. The ten biggest clones cover around 0.94% of the sample.

The record originates from a study of persistence of HIV-infected CD4 T cells (dated by TCRdb to 2018 to 2020). Looking at the study overall: The study isolated CMV- and HIV-1 Gag-responding CD4+ T cells from ART-treated individuals to examine antigen-driven clonal expansion of HIV-1-infected cells. Suppressive ART had been received by participants for a median of around eight years. Apart from two participants who underwent leukapheresis at a single time point, peripheral blood samples of up to about 180 mL were collected from participants at multiple time points. The clonality of all cells in each sorted population was measured by TCRbeta sequencing, and the clonality of infected cells was measured by proviral sequencing. In the cross-participant TCR cluster analysis, fewer than 10 participants were included for CMV and about 7 participants were included for Gag. Overall study results and their limits: Degenerate expanded CDR3beta sequences were enriched in antigen-responding cells, suggesting convergent selection of CD4+ responses to CMV and Gag. Few individuals were included in the study, and only a limited range of antigens was tested. Bulk TCR analyses could not be limited to the rare CMV-responding cells that actually contained HIV-1 proviruses. TCR oligoclonality correlated with proviral oligoclonality within the same sorted populations. TCRbeta richness in CMV- and Gag-responding cells was significantly lower than in anti-CD3/anti-CD28-responding cells; CMV-responding cells had higher oligoclonality than CD3/CD28-stimulated and Gag-responding cells.

The sample's treatment or condition, from its label and the paper: suppressive antiretroviral therapy. Lysates of CMV-infected fibroblasts were used at about 9.2 ug/mL for cell stimulation. Memory CD4+ T cells that did not respond, being CD40L-negative, CD69-negative and CD45RO-high, were sorted as memory populations depleted of antigen-responding cells. Participants were HIV-1-infected adults who started suppressive ART during chronic infection. Plasma HIV-1 RNA had been undetectable (below 50 copies/mL) in participants for at least 4 years. To be included, a participant needed positive CMV serology and a CD4+ T cell count above 400 cells/uL. Before stimulation, PBMCs were isolated using density centrifugation and depleted of CD8+ T cells. Stimulation of CD8-depleted PBMCs was carried out for 15 to 20 hours with anti-CD28/CD49d costimulation, CD40-blocking antibody and enfuvirtide, to prevent new infections. Sorting was done on either a Beckman Coulter MoFlo Legacy or an XDP sorter, and propidium iodide was used to exclude dead cells. For samples with more than one million cells, genomic DNA was extracted with the QIAamp DNA Mini Kit, and for all other samples the Quick-DNA Microprep Kit was used.

The germline V gene (reference sequence) supplies CDR1 LNHDA and CDR2 SQIVND. The CDR3 holds 15 amino acids from the cysteine to the phenylalanine. The only DNA kept is the CDR3, 45 bases in frame from the first base. V is shortened by 3 bases, J by 2 bases, and the region joining them spans 11 bases. The clonotype comes from an adult man with HIV who was CMV-seropositive. The chain is assembled from TRBV19 and TRBJ1-5; TRBD1 could be the D gene, as 5 bases match. The source material was CD4+ T cells sorted from PBMCs after approximately 20-hour stimulation, sampled from a patient who received antiretroviral therapy. The meaning of the sample's cell subset or site label: CD40L-CD69- CD45RO-high memory CD4 T cells not responding to CMV lysate. The nucleotide sequence is TGTGCCAGTAGTATTCGGGGCACGGGCAATCAGCCCCAGCATTTT. Its product reads: CASSIRGTGNQPQHF.